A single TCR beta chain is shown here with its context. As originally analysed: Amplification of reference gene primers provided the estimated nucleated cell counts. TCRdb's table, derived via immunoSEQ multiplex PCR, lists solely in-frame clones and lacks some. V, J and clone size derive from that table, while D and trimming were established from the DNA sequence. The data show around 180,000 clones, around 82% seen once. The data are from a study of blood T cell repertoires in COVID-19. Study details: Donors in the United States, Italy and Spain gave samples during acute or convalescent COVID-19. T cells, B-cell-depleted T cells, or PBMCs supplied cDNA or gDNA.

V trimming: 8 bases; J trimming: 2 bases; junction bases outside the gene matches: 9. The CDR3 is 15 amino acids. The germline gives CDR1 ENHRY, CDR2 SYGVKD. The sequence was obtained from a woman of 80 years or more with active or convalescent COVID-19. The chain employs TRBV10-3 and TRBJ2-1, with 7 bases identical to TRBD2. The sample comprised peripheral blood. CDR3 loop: CAIATGGTPYNEQFF. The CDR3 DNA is TGTGCCATCGCTACCGGGGGGACCCCCTACAATGAGCAGTTCTTC.